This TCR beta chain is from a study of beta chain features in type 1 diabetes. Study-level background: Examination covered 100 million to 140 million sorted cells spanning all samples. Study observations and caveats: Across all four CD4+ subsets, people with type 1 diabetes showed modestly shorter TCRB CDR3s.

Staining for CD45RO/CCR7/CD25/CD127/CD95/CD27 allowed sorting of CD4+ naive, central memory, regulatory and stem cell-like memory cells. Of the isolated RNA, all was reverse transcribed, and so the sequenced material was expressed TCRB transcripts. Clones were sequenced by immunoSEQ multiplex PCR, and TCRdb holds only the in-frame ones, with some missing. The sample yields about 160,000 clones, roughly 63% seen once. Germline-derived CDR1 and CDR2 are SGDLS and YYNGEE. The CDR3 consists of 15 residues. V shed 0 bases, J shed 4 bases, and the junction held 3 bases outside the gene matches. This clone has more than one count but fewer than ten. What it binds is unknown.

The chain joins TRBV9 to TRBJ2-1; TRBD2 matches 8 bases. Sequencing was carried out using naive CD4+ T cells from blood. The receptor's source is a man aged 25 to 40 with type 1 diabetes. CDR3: CASSVVTSGYNEQFF. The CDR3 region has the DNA TGTGCCAGCAGCGTAGTTACTAGCGGATACAATGAGCAGTTCTTC.